This is a list of T cell receptor beta chains from one sample in a study of Graves' ophthalmopathy and Graves' hyperthyroidism. MiXCR, run by TCRdb on the multiplex PCR reads, gives a single entry per CDR3 protein. Altogether 300,000 to 400,000 distinct CDR3 sequences are present, 15% to 20% being singletons, with the ten largest covering approximately 13%. Sequencing input: peripheral blood. The receptors here all came from an adult man with Graves' ophthalmopathy. The CDR3 runs from the conserved cysteine through the conserved F or W.

V gene: TRBV6-5
J gene: TRBJ2-5
CDR3 protein: CASSYGSRTLAQTQYF

V gene: TRBV28
J gene: TRBJ2-5
CDR3 protein: CASSTYRTKETQYF

V gene: TRBV6-1
J gene: TRBJ2-7
CDR3 protein: CASSRTGDSYEQYF

V gene: TRBV4-3
J gene: TRBJ2-7
CDR3 protein: CASSQAPQGGREQYF

V gene: TRBV7-3
J gene: TRBJ2-3
CDR3 protein: CASSSGGAGTDTQYF

V gene: TRBV4-2
J gene: TRBJ1-6
CDR3 protein: CASSQGIQGLGYNSPLHF

V gene: TRBV29-1
J gene: TRBJ2-2
CDR3 protein: CSVDPGTRGTGELFF

V gene: TRBV30
J gene: TRBJ2-7
CDR3 protein: CAWSIPGTGGYEQYF

V gene: TRBV29-1
J gene: TRBJ1-1
CDR3 protein: CSAATQGVNTEAFF

V gene: TRBV5-1
J gene: TRBJ2-7
CDR3 protein: CASSFTASYEQYF

V gene: TRBV15
J gene: TRBJ2-4
CDR3 protein: CATSRGRPNIQYF

V gene: TRBV24-1
J gene: TRBJ1-1
CDR3 protein: CATSDSRDLNTEAFF

V gene: TRBV20-1
J gene: TRBJ1-2
CDR3 protein: CSAVARGQGIVGYTF

V gene: TRBV28
J gene: TRBJ2-7
CDR3 protein: CASSLQGTPYEQYF

V gene: TRBV6-2/TRBV6-3
J gene: TRBJ2-3
CDR3 protein: CASAVTDTQYF

V gene: TRBV7-2
J gene: TRBJ2-7
CDR3 protein: CASSSTTGLEQYF

V gene: TRBV3-1
J gene: TRBJ2-7
CDR3 protein: CASSQRGTGEQYF

V gene: TRBV6-5
J gene: TRBJ1-6
CDR3 protein: CASSRATGGSLHF

V gene: TRBV10-3
J gene: TRBJ1-3
CDR3 protein: CATRGGPNSGNTIYF

V gene: TRBV20-1
J gene: TRBJ2-5
CDR3 protein: CSAPLAGVQETQYF

V gene: TRBV19
J gene: TRBJ2-5
CDR3 protein: CASRGAGAARMETQYF

V gene: TRBV29-1
J gene: TRBJ2-5
CDR3 protein: CSVETQETQYF

V gene: TRBV20-1
J gene: TRBJ2-7
CDR3 protein: CSATESGLIYEQYF

V gene: TRBV11-1
J gene: TRBJ2-7
CDR3 protein: CASSLGVLAGPYSGEQYF

V gene: TRBV6-2/TRBV6-3
J gene: TRBJ1-5
CDR3 protein: CASLGQLNQPQHF

V gene: TRBV6-2/TRBV6-3
J gene: TRBJ1-6
CDR3 protein: CASSPQGSHNSPLHF

V gene: TRBV15
J gene: TRBJ1-1
CDR3 protein: CATSRDRGSLAFF

V gene: TRBV12-3/TRBV12-4
J gene: TRBJ1-5
CDR3 protein: CASSLGSPGLGQPQHF

V gene: TRBV11-2
J gene: TRBJ2-7
CDR3 protein: CASSLELAGSYEQYF

V gene: TRBV5-6
J gene: TRBJ2-7
CDR3 protein: CASSFVSGRVYEQYF

V gene: TRBV18
J gene: TRBJ2-6
CDR3 protein: CASSLTGYSGANVLTF

V gene: TRBV18
J gene: TRBJ1-5
CDR3 protein: CASSKQGFGNQPQHF

V gene: TRBV5-1
J gene: TRBJ2-7
CDR3 protein: CASSPGGASHEQYF

V gene: TRBV6-2/TRBV6-3
J gene: TRBJ2-2
CDR3 protein: CATLGQGAAGELFF

V gene: TRBV11-2
J gene: TRBJ1-2
CDR3 protein: CASSPLGQGAGYGYTF

V gene: TRBV20-1
J gene: TRBJ1-5
CDR3 protein: CSARARTGGGSQPQHF

V gene: TRBV6-2/TRBV6-3
J gene: TRBJ1-5
CDR3 protein: CASSYLAGQQPQHF

V gene: TRBV20-1
J gene: TRBJ2-5
CDR3 protein: CSVLTSGQGTQYF

V gene: TRBV12-3/TRBV12-4
J gene: TRBJ2-2
CDR3 protein: CASSPRTGIGELFF

V gene: TRBV20-1
J gene: TRBJ1-5
CDR3 protein: CSATTGSWQPQHF

V gene: TRBV9
J gene: TRBJ2-3
CDR3 protein: CASTNGLSTDTQYF

V gene: TRBV10-3
J gene: TRBJ1-6
CDR3 protein: CAISDRGYDSPLHF

V gene: TRBV7-2
J gene: TRBJ2-7
CDR3 protein: CASSLVSLLSYEQYF

V gene: TRBV6-5
J gene: TRBJ1-5
CDR3 protein: CASRTKGGLSNQPQHF

V gene: TRBV20-1
J gene: TRBJ1-2
CDR3 protein: CSARGYGGYTF

V gene: TRBV29-1
J gene: TRBJ2-5
CDR3 protein: CSVEVGIRGKETQYF

V gene: TRBV28
J gene: TRBJ1-2
CDR3 protein: CASHEYPPGQGEYTF

V gene: TRBV5-1
J gene: TRBJ2-7
CDR3 protein: CASSIGQGPYEQYF

V gene: TRBV6-2/TRBV6-3
J gene: TRBJ1-5
CDR3 protein: CASSSYEGGQPQHF

V gene: TRBV6-5
J gene: TRBJ2-7
CDR3 protein: CASSSTDRGNSYEQYF

V gene: TRBV6-1
J gene: TRBJ2-7
CDR3 protein: CASSGRQGYEQYF

V gene: TRBV30
J gene: TRBJ2-7
CDR3 protein: CAWAGNSYEQYF

V gene: TRBV11-1
J gene: TRBJ1-6
CDR3 protein: CASSSGAYNSPLHF

V gene: TRBV7-2
J gene: TRBJ1-2
CDR3 protein: CASSSAAAYGYTF

V gene: TRBV11-1
J gene: TRBJ1-2
CDR3 protein: CASSLYYDASNYGYTF

V gene: TRBV20-1
J gene: TRBJ2-7
CDR3 protein: CSADKDRGQGEQYF

V gene: TRBV28
J gene: TRBJ2-5
CDR3 protein: CASSGGADQETQYF

V gene: TRBV7-3
J gene: TRBJ2-4
CDR3 protein: CASSFGPGLNIQYF

V gene: TRBV7-2
J gene: TRBJ2-5
CDR3 protein: CASSLVSQGAGQETQYF

V gene: TRBV2
J gene: TRBJ2-7
CDR3 protein: CASSVTVRPSYEQYF